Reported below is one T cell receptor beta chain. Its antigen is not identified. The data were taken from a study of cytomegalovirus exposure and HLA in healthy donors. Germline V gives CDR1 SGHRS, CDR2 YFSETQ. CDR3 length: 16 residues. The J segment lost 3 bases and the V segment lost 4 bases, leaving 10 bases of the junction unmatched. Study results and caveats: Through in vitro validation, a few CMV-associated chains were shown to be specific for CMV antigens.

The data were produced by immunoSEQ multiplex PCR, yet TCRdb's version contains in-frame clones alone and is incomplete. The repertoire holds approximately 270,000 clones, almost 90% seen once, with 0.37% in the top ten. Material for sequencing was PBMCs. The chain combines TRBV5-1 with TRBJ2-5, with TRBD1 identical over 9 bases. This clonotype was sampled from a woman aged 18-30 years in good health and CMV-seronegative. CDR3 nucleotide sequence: TGCGCCAGCAGCCTCCCCGAACAGGGGGCTGAAGAGACCCAGTACTTC. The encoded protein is CASSLPEQGAEETQYF.